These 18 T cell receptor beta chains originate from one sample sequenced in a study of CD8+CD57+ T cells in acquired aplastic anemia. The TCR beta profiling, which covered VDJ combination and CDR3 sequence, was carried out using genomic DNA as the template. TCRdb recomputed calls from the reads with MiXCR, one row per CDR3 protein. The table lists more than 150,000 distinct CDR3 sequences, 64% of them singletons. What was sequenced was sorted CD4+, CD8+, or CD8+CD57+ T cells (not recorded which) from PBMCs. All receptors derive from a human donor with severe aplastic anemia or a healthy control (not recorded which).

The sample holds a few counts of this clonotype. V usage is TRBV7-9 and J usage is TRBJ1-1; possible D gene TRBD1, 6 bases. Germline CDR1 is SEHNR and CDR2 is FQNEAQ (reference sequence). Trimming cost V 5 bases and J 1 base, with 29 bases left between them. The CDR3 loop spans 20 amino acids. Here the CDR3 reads CASSLRDNHRRGNENTEAFF. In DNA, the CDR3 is TGTGCCAGCAGCCTCCGGGACAATCACCGCCGGGGGAACGAGAACACTGAAGCTTTCTTT.

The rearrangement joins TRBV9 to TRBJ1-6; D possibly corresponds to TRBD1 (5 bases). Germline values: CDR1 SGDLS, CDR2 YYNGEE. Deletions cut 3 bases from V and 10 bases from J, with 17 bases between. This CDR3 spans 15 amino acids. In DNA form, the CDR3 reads TGTGCCAGCAGCGGAGGGGACCTAACTGGGTCACCCCTCCACTTT. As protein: CASSGGDLTGSPLHF.

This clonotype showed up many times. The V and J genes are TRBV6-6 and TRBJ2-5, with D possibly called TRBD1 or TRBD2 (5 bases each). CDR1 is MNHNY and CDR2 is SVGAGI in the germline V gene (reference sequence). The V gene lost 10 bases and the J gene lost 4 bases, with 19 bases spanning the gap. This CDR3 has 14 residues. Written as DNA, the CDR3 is TGTGCCACCGAAGGGGACGCCCTCGGAGAGACCCAGTACTTC. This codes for CATEGDALGETQYF.

The CDR3 nucleotides are TGCAGTGCTTGGGGGGGGTCCGCTAATTCACCCCTCCACTTT. It translates to CSAWGGSANSPLHF. V and J are TRBV20-1 and TRBJ1-6; D perhaps matches TRBD1 (5 bases). Germline V gene data show CDR1 as DFQATT and CDR2 as SNEGSKA (reference sequence). V lost 5 bases and J 6 bases, leaving 14 bases between the germline ends. The CDR3 is 14 residues long.

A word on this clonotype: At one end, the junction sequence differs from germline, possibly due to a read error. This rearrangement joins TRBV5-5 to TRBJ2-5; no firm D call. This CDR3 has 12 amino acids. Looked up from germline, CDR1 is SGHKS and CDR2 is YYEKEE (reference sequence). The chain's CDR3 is CASSLAMETQYF. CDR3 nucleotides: TGCGCCAGCAGCTTGGCGATGGAGACCCAGTACTTC.

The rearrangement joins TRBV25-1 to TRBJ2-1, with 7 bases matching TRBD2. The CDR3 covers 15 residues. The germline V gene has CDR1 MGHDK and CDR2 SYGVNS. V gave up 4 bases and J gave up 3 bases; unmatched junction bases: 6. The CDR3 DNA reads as TGTGCCAGCAGTGTGACTGGCGGGAGCTACAATGAGCAGTTCTTC. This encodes CASSVTGGSYNEQFF.

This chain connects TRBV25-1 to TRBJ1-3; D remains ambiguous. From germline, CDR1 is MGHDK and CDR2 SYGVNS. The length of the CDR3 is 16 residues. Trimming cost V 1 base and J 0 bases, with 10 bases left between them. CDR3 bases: TGTGCCAGCAGTGAATTTGGTCCAGGCTCTGGAAACACCATATATTTT. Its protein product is CASSEFGPGSGNTIYF.

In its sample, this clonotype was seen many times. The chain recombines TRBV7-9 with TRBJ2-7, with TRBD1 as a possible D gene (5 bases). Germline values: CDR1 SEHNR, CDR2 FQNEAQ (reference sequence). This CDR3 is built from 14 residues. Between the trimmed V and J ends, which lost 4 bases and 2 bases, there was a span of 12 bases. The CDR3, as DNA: TGTGCCAGCAGCTCTCAGGGTTCCCCCTACGAGCAGTACTTC. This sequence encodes CASSSQGSPYEQYF. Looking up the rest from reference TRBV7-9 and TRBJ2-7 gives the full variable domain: DTGVSQNPRHKITKRGQNVTFRCDPISEHNRLYWYRQTLGQGPEFLTYFQNEAQLEKSRLLSDRFSAERPKGSFSTLEIQRTEQGDSAMYLCASSSQGSPYEQYFGPGTRLTVT.

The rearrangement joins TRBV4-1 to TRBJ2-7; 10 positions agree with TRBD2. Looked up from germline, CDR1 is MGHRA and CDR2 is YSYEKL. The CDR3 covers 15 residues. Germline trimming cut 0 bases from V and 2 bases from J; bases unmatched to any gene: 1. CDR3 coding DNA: TGCGCCAGCAGCCAAGAACTAGCGGGGACCTACGAGCAGTACTTC. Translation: CASSQELAGTYEQYF.

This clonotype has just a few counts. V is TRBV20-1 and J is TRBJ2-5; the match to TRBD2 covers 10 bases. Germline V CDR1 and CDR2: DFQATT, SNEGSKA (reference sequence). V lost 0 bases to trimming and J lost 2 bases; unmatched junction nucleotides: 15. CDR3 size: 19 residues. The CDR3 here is CSARDQRLAGGQYQETQYF. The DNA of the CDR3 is TGCAGTGCTAGAGATCAGAGATTAGCGGGGGGACAATATCAAGAGACCCAGTACTTC.

The CDR3 protein is CASSEDQGQYYYGYTF. The CDR3 nucleotides are TGTGCCAGCAGTGAAGACCAGGGACAATACTACTATGGCTACACCTTC. The chain uses TRBV2 and TRBJ1-2, with D perhaps matching TRBD1 (6 bases). Germline V gene sequence: CDR1 SNHLY, CDR2 FYNNEI. This CDR3 is built from 16 residues. Trimming removed 1 base from V and 3 bases from J, with 15 bases in between.

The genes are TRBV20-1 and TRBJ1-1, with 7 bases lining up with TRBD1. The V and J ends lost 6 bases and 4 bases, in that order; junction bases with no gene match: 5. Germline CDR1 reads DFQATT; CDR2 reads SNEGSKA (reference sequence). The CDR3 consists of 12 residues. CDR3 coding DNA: TGCAGTGCCAGGGAGGGGGCCACTGAAGCTTTCTTT. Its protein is CSAREGATEAFF.

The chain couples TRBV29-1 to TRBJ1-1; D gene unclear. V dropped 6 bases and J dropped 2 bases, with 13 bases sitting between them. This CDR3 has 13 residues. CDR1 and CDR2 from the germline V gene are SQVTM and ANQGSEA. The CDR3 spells CSVAAGFNTEAFF. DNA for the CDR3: TGCAGCGTAGCCGCGGGGTTTAACACTGAAGCTTTCTTT. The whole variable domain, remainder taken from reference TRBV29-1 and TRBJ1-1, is SAVISQKPSRDICQRGTSLTIQCQVDSQVTMMFWYRQQPGQSLTLIATANQGSEATYESGFVIDKFPISRPNLTFSTLTVSNMSPEDSSIYLCSVAAGFNTEAFFGQGTRLTVV.

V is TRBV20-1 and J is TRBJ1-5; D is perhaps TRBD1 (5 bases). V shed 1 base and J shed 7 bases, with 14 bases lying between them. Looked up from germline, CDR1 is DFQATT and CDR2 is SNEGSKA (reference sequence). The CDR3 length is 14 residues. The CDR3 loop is CSARARGGRQPQHF. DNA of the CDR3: TGCAGTGCTAGAGCCCGCGGGGGTAGGCAGCCCCAGCATTTT.

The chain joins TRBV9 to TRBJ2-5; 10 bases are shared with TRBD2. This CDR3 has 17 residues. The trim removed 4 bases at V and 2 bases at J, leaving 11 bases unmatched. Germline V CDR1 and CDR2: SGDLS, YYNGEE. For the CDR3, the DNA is TGTGCCAGCAGCACAACGGGGGGGACTAGCGATCAAGAGACCCAGTACTTC. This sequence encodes CASSTTGGTSDQETQYF.

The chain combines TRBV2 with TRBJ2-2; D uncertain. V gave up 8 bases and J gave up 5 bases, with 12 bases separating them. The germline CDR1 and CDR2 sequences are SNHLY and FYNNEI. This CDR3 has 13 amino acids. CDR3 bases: TGTGCCAGCGAGTTACACAGAACCGGGGAGCTGTTTTTT. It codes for CASELHRTGELFF.

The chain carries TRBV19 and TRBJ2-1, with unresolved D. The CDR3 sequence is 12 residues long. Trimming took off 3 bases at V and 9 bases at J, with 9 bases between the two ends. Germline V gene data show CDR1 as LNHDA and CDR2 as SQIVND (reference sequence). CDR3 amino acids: CASSIVASEQFF. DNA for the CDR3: TGTGCCAGTAGTATTGTCGCATCTGAGCAGTTCTTC.

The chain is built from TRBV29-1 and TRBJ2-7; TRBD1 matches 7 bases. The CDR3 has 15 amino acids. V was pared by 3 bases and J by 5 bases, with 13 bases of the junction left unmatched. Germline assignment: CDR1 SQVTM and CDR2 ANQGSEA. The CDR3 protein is CSVETSGQRSDEQYF. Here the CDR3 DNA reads TGCAGCGTTGAGACTTCGGGACAGCGCTCGGACGAGCAGTACTTC.